The 8 T cell receptor beta chains presented below share a single source sample, sequenced in a study of cytomegalovirus exposure and HLA in healthy donors. PCR primers comprised 60 Vbeta and 13 Jbeta primers. Libraries were prepared by immunoSEQ multiplex PCR; TCRdb keeps only in-frame clonotypes and omits some of them. The sample shows about 300,000 clones, just over 85% of them seen only once. Sequenced sample: PBMCs. These receptors all come from a man aged 35-49 years in good health and CMV-seropositive.

The chain is built from TRBV10-3 and TRBJ1-1; 7 bases fit TRBD1. The CDR3 is 12 residues long. CDR1 is ENHRY, CDR2 SYGVKD, per germline. The J segment lost 0 bases and the V segment lost 10 bases, leaving 2 bases of the junction unmatched. For the CDR3, the DNA is TGTGCCACCGGACAGGTGAACACTGAAGCTTTCTTT. It is translated as CATGQVNTEAFF.

In DNA, the CDR3 is TGTGCCAGCAAATTTCTCCTGTCTTGGCGGGAGGTAGATACGCAGTATTTT. Translated: CASKFLLSWREVDTQYF. The chain is built from TRBV11-2 and TRBJ2-3, with 8 bases aligning to TRBD2. CDR1 and CDR2 from the germline V gene are SGHAT and FQNNGV. The CDR3 has 17 amino acids. Germline trimming cut 7 bases from V and 5 bases from J; bases unmatched to any gene: 17. Based on the CDR3 plus reference TRBV11-2 and TRBJ2-3, the full variable domain is EAGVAQSPRYKIIEKRQSVAFWCNPISGHATLYWYQQILGQGPKLLIQFQNNGVVDDSQLPKDRFSAERLKGVDSTLKIQPAKLEDSAVYLCASKFLLSWREVDTQYFGPGTRLTVL.

This chain connects TRBV7-2 to TRBJ1-2, with TRBD1 as a possible D gene (6 bases). The germline V gene has CDR1 SGHTA and CDR2 FQGNSA. The CDR3 runs to 15 residues. The V gene lost 8 bases and the J gene lost 2 bases, with 18 bases spanning the gap. CDR3 region: CASPRQEDVNYGYTF. The CDR3 DNA follows: TGTGCCAGCCCAAGACAGGAGGACGTCAACTATGGCTACACCTTC.

This clone came up once. J is TRBJ1-1 and V is TRBV19; TRBD1 might be the D (5 bases). The CDR3 sequence is 16 residues long. Germline values: CDR1 LNHDA, CDR2 SQIVND (reference sequence). V was shortened by 5 bases and J by 0 bases, with 16 bases between the two germline ends. As DNA, the CDR3 is TGTGCCAGTAGTTCGCAGGGATCACCCGTGAACACTGAAGCTTTCTTT. It translates to CASSSQGSPVNTEAFF.

The chain employs TRBV19 and TRBJ2-7, with a possible D match to TRBD2 (6 bases). Germline V gene data show CDR1 as LNHDA and CDR2 as SQIVND (reference sequence). Trimming pared 3 bases from V and 0 bases from J, leaving 12 bases between. This CDR3 is 15 amino acids long. The CDR3 loop reads CASSIFGTGSYEQYF. Here the CDR3 DNA reads TGTGCCAGTAGTATCTTTGGGACTGGCTCCTACGAGCAGTACTTC.

The chain employs TRBV6-1 and TRBJ2-7; 13 nucleotides match TRBD2. The germline gives CDR1 MNHNS, CDR2 SASEGT. The CDR3 has 14 residues. V dropped 6 bases and J dropped 1; count of bases not matched to a gene: 0. Here the CDR3 DNA reads TGTGCCAGCAGGGGACTAGCGGGGTCCTACGAGCAGTACTTC. Encoded protein: CASRGLAGSYEQYF.

The V and J genes are TRBV4-3 and TRBJ2-7; D call uncertain. This CDR3 is built from 16 residues. The germline V gene encodes CDR1 LGHNA and CDR2 YSLEER. Trimming took 1 base from V and 2 from J, leaving 15 bases between them. The CDR3 reads CASSQVRVSATYEQYF. The CDR3 bases are TGCGCCAGCAGCCAAGTACGAGTTAGTGCAACCTACGAGCAGTACTTC.

CDR3 bases: TGTGCCAGCAGCCCAAAGGGACTTTCTCGTGTTGGAAACACCATATATTTT. The encoded protein is CASSPKGLSRVGNTIYF. J is TRBJ1-3 and V is TRBV5-6, with D possibly matching TRBD1 (5 bases). This CDR3 has 17 amino acids. The germline gives CDR1 SGHDT, CDR2 YYEEEE. The V gene lost 4 bases and the J gene lost 3 bases, with 20 bases spanning the gap.